A selection of T cell receptor beta chains follows, all from one sample in a study of shared clonotypes between healthy human individuals. Only in-frame clones appear in the TCRdb table, and some are missing; sequencing was by immunoSEQ multiplex PCR. The data hold 1.4 million or so clones, with approximately 98.5% observed a single time. Sequenced: naive CD4+ T cells sorted from blood. The receptor source for this set is a man younger than 45 in good health. Both conserved end residues are part of each CDR3.

j_call v_call cdr3_aa
TRBJ1-2 TRBV5-6 CASSLGQGNFGYTF
TRBJ1-5 TRBV28 CASTKTLQPQHF
TRBJ2-2 TRBV5-4 CASSSLAGTGELFF
TRBJ2-7 TRBV27 CASRTSGSYEQYF
TRBJ2-7 TRBV28 CASRRFRDRNSYEQYF
TRBJ2-2 TRBV5-4 CASSFYTGELFF
TRBJ2-7 TRBV7-2 CASSPGGRSSYEQYF
TRBJ2-1 TRBV18 CASSPGQVQFF
TRBJ2-2 TRBV10-3 CAISAGLTGELFF
TRBJ2-5 TRBV5-1 CASSFMASGQETQYF
TRBJ1-1 TRBV4-1 CASSRPLRDRGDTTEAFF
TRBJ2-1 TRBV6-5 CASSPGDSSYNEQFF
TRBJ1-2 TRBV21-1 CASRRPVGGIYGYTF
TRBJ1-1 TRBV7-2 CASSLGQAMNTEAFF
TRBJ1-4 TRBV5-1 CASSLGTGVFPNEKLFF
TRBJ1-1 TRBV7-2 CASSPQGRMNTEAFF
TRBJ1-1 TRBV7-9 CASSFPGRRNTEAFF
TRBJ1-5 TRBV6-1 CASDRGGGSQPQHF
TRBJ1-4 TRBV5-1 CASSPGGGALEKLFF
TRBJ2-7 TRBV7-9 CASSLMGKGLYEQYF
TRBJ1-1 TRBV9 CASSPTPRRQGHTEAFF
TRBJ1-2 TRBV11-1 CASSPLTPDTGYTF
TRBJ1-1 TRBV5-1 CASSLSDLKGTEAFF
TRBJ2-4 TRBV14 CASSQLELKRRGEKNIQYF
TRBJ2-7 TRBV5-5 CASSLYVVGGLDEQYF
TRBJ2-3 TRBV5-1 CASSAGQGANTQYF
TRBJ2-3 TRBV19 CASRLPGTRSTDTQYF
TRBJ2-3 TRBV9 CASSTRVNLAGDLGTQYF
TRBJ2-5 TRBV27 CASSLSNAGSQYF
TRBJ2-4 TRBV7-9 CASSTSGTGGKNIQYF
TRBJ2-1 TRBV27 CASSSGLAGGHSYNEQFF
TRBJ1-1 TRBV28 CASGHTPYTEAFF
TRBJ1-1 TRBV5-1 CASSKPTLNTEAFF
TRBJ1-1 TRBV7-2 CASSFRRNTEAFF
TRBJ2-1 TRBV7-8 CASSLDSGRVHEQFF
TRBJ2-3 TRBV7-2 CASSVAGGDTQYF
TRBJ2-7 TRBV7-9 CASSVYSGRLYEQYF
TRBJ1-2 TRBV19 CASLRDMESGGYTF
TRBJ2-4 TRBV9 CASSPRDRLAKNIQYF
TRBJ2-1 TRBV28 CASSPSGGGKSSYNEQFF
TRBJ2-5 TRBV27 CASSPLGWEETQYF
TRBJ2-7 TRBV6-1 CASSFQVRSSYEQYF
TRBJ2-7 TRBV11-2 CASSSARTSGRALYEQYF
TRBJ2-1 TRBV19 CAIGRRDNYNEQFF
TRBJ2-2 TRBV5-8 CASSLGQTNTGELFF
TRBJ1-2 TRBV9 CASSVAVAGGYTF
TRBJ2-5 TRBV4-3 CASSQDGRDGTQYF
TRBJ2-7 TRBV19 CASRTRLGLSYEQYF
TRBJ1-2 TRBV5-8 CASSLQTVYGYTF
TRBJ2-7 TRBV28 CASSPPGGLFYEQYF
TRBJ2-7 TRBV29-1 CSVEWQGAYEQYF
TRBJ1-5 TRBV4-3 CASSQAASNQPQHF
TRBJ1-1 TRBV2 CASKIETGGNTEAFF